Presented here are 17 T cell receptor beta chains from one specimen sequenced in a study of T cells in Graves' hyperthyroidism and ophthalmopathy. There were TCR beta CDR3 regions amplified from RNA transcripts. A set of HTBI primers served as the primers for a first-round RT-PCR of the TCR CDR3. TCRdb ran MiXCR on the multiplex PCR reads and lists one entry per CDR3 protein. The table includes around 370,000 distinct CDR3 sequences, around 18% detected once. The sample taken for sequencing was blood. The receptors originated from a young man with Graves' ophthalmopathy.

In this sample, this clonotype turned up once. One end of the junction varies from germline; a read error may be responsible. The chain has TRBV11-2 and TRBJ1-1, with 8 positions matching TRBD1. Germline V CDR1 and CDR2: SGHAT, FQNNGV. This CDR3 has 13 amino acids. CDR3 sequence: CASNLVGGQGAFF. The CDR3 region has the DNA TGTGCCAGCAACTTAGTAGGAGGACAGGGAGCTTTCTTT.

This clonotype was seen repeatedly, ten times or more. The chain uses TRBV6-5 and TRBJ1-2; D ambiguous. The CDR3 length is 14 residues. Germline-derived CDR1 and CDR2 are MNHEY and SVGAGI. With 2 bases removed from V and 4 bases from J, the gap between germline ends came to 11 bases. Here the CDR3 reads CASSYGEEVYGYTF. CDR3 DNA sequence: TGTGCCAGCAGTTACGGAGAGGAAGTCTATGGCTACACCTTC.

This clonotype came up many times. This chain joins TRBV18 and TRBJ2-3, with a tentative D call TRBD1 (5 bases). Trimming cost V 3 bases and J 6 bases, with 13 bases left between them. The germline CDR1 and CDR2 sequences are KGHSH and LQKENI. The CDR3 spans 14 residues. CDR3 nucleotides: TGTGCCAGCTCACCCCCGACCAGGGTGGATACGCAGTATTTT. It specifies CASSPPTRVDTQYF.

This clonotype was counted at least ten times. The chain links TRBV2 to TRBJ2-1, with 9 bases fitting TRBD1. The CDR3 runs 13 residues. Trimming cost V 8 bases and J 6 bases; bases outside gene matches: 5. The germline gives CDR1 SNHLY, CDR2 FYNNEI. CDR3 nucleotides: TGTGCCAGCTCGGGACAGGGACTCAATGAGCAGTTCTTC. Its protein product is CASSGQGLNEQFF. Complete variable domain (other parts from reference TRBV2 and TRBJ2-1): EPEVTQTPSHQVTQMGQEVILRCVPISNHLYFYWYRQILGQKVEFLVSFYNNEISEKSEIFDDQFSVERPDGSNFTLKIRSTKLEDSAMYFCASSGQGLNEQFFGPGTRLTVL.

This clonotype was seen repeatedly, ten times or more. The chain carries TRBV11-1 and TRBJ1-6; D gene uncertain. From germline, CDR1 is SGHAT and CDR2 FQDESV (reference sequence). The CDR3 spans 14 residues. The V end was cut by 4 bases, the J end by 8 bases, with 12 bases between. CDR3 coding DNA: TGTGCCAGCAGCTATTGGACGGAGGATTCACCCCTCCACTTT. Translation: CASSYWTEDSPLHF.

A note on this clonotype: A much larger clone is a single base away; this may be a read error. This rearrangement joins TRBV6-1 to TRBJ2-1; tentative D call: TRBD1 (5 bases). The CDR3 spans 14 residues. The germline V gene encodes CDR1 MNHNS and CDR2 SASEGT. In nucleotides, the CDR3 is TGTGCCAGCACCTGGGGCCCCCCCGACAATGAGCAGTCCTTC. This codes for CASTWGPPDNEQSF.

The V gene is TRBV5-1, the J gene TRBJ1-1; D is possibly TRBD1 (5 bases). CDR3 length: 15 residues. From germline, CDR1 is SGHRS and CDR2 YFSETQ. Trimming shortened V by 4 bases and J by 0 bases, and 13 bases separated the two germline ends. CDR3 sequence (DNA): TGCGCCAGCAGCAGGGTGACAGTCATGAACACTGAAGCTTTCTTT. Amino acid sequence: CASSRVTVMNTEAFF.

This clonotype was recorded many times. The V gene is TRBV20-1, the J gene TRBJ1-2; TRBD1 matches at 7 bases. The V segment lost 5 bases and the J segment 6 bases; nucleotides outside the gene matches: 6. The CDR3 extends over 12 amino acids. CDR1 and CDR2 (germline): DFQATT, SNEGSKA (reference sequence). CDR3 in amino acids: CSAWDSGNGYTF. Written as DNA, the CDR3 is TGCAGTGCTTGGGACAGCGGGAATGGCTACACCTTC.

At least ten counts were recorded for this clonotype. This chain uses TRBV20-1 with TRBJ1-6; 9 bases align to TRBD1. Germline V lookup: CDR1 DFQATT, CDR2 SNEGSKA (reference sequence). This CDR3 is built from 15 residues. Trimming removed 4 bases from V and 5 bases from J; junction bases left unmatched: 6. CDR3 sequence (DNA): TGCAGTGCTACCCCAGGACAGGGGAATAATTCACCCCTCCACTTT. This sequence encodes CSATPGQGNNSPLHF.

CDR3: CASSFAGMTYEQYF. In nucleotides, the CDR3 is TGTGCCAGCAGTTTCGCAGGGATGACCTACGAGCAGTACTTC. This rearrangement joins TRBV27 to TRBJ2-7, with D perhaps matching TRBD1 (5 bases). This CDR3 has 14 amino acids. With 3 bases removed from V and 2 bases from J, the gap between germline ends came to 11 bases. Germline V gives CDR1 MNHEY, CDR2 SMNVEV (reference sequence).

At least ten counts were recorded for this clonotype. At one end the junction does not follow the germline gene, possibly because of a read error. The gene calls are TRBV6-1 and TRBJ1-3; D remains ambiguous. The length of the CDR3 is 13 residues. CDR1 is MNHNS, CDR2 SASEGT, per germline. CDR3: CALETNSGNTIYF. In nucleotides, the CDR3 is TGCGCCCTCGAAACCAACTCTGGAAACACCATATATTTT.

V and J are TRBV6-2 or TRBV6-3 and TRBJ2-2, with 10 positions matching TRBD1. CDR1 and CDR2 (germline): MNHEY, SVGEGT. V shed 6 bases and J 2 bases; nucleotides not matched to a gene: 6. The CDR3 loop spans 16 amino acids. This CDR3 is CASSPGDRGNTGELFF. CDR3 nucleotides: TGTGCCAGCAGCCCGGGGGACAGGGGTAACACCGGGGAGCTGTTTTTT.

This clonotype was counted at least ten times. The chain carries TRBV5-1 and TRBJ1-1, with 7 bases that match TRBD1. V gave up 0 bases and J gave up 12 bases; unmatched junction bases: 8. Germline values: CDR1 SGHRS, CDR2 YFSETQ. The CDR3 totals 13 residues. The CDR3 DNA sequence: TGCGCCAGCAGCTTGGTGGGCAGGGGGAGGCCTTTCTTT. It specifies CASSLVGRGRPFF.

This chain links TRBV5-1 with TRBJ1-1; a weak D match, TRBD1 (5 bases). Trimming left V 0 bases short and J 8 bases short, with 14 bases between. This CDR3 contains 14 residues. Per the germline V gene, CDR1 is SGHRS and CDR2 is YFSETQ. CDR3 sequence: CASSLGQSWGEAFF. The DNA of the CDR3 is TGCGCCAGCAGCTTGGGACAGTCTTGGGGGGAAGCTTTCTTT.

This clonotype has ten or more counts. In DNA, the CDR3 is TGTGCCAGCAGCTTAGGGACTAGCGGAACCTACGAGCAGTACTTC. Its protein product is CASSLGTSGTYEQYF. V is TRBV13 and J is TRBJ2-7; 9 bases agree with TRBD2. Germline assignment: CDR1 PRHDT and CDR2 FYEKMQ (reference sequence). With 0 bases clipped from V and 2 bases from J, the junction kept 2 bases outside the gene matches. The CDR3 totals 15 residues.

This clonotype occurred many times. The J gene is TRBJ1-5, the V gene TRBV27; 7 bases map to TRBD1. CDR1 is MNHEY and CDR2 is SMNVEV in the germline V gene (reference sequence). There are 13 residues in the CDR3. The junction had 3 bases not matched to a gene; V was cut back by 6 bases and J by 4 bases. The chain's CDR3 is CASRWDSNQPQHF. The DNA for the CDR3 is TGTGCCAGCAGGTGGGACAGTAATCAGCCCCAGCATTTT.

V gene TRBV9 combines with J gene TRBJ1-6, with D perhaps TRBD1 (6 bases). The germline CDR1 and CDR2 sequences are SGDLS and YYNGEE. This CDR3 has 15 residues. V lost 4 bases to trimming and J lost 4 bases, with 12 bases between them. CDR3 in DNA: TGTGCCAGCAGCTACGTAGGACAGTATAATTCACCCCTCCACTTT. Translated, it gives CASSYVGQYNSPLHF.